This TCR beta chain was sequenced for a study of shared clonotypes between healthy human individuals. Study-level findings and limits: Larger estimated richness was generally seen in naive subsets than in memory subsets.

Remarks on this clone: Its antigen is not identified.

CDR1 LNHDA and CDR2 SQIVND come from the germline V gene (reference sequence). The CDR3 contains 17 residues. V trimming: 3 bases; J trimming: 5 bases; junction bases outside the gene matches: 10. Data came from immunoSEQ multiplex PCR; TCRdb stores just in-frame clones and leaves some out. Of more than 850,000 clones listed, around 78% are singletons. V usage is TRBV19 and J usage is TRBJ2-6, with 7 positions matching TRBD1. The sequence was collected from a man aged 18 to 29 in good health. Some clones in this sample may be carry-over from other donors' samples. Sequences were obtained from memory CD4+ T cells from PBMCs. Documented subset: CD45RA-negative fraction. CDR3 DNA: TGTGCCAGTAGTATTCAACCAGGACAGGCTCGGGCCAACGTCCTGACTTTC. Amino acid sequence: CASSIQPGQARANVLTF.